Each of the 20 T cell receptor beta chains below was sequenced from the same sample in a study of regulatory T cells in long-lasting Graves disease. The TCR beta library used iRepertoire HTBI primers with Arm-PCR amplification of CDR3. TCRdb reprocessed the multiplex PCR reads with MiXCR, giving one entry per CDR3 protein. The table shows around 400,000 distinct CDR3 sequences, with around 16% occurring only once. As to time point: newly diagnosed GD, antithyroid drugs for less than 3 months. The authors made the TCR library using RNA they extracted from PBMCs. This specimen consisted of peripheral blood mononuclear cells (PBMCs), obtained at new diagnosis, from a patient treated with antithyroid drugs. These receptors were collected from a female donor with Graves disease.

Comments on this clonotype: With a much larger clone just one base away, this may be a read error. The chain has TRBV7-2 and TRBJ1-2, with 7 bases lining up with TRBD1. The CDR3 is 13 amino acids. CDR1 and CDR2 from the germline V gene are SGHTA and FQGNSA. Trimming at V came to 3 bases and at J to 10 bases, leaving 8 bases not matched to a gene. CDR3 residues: CASSLQQGGNYTF. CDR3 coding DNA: TGTGCCAGCAGCTTGCAGCAGGGGGGAAACTACACCTTC. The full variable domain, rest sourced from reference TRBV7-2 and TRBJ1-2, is GAGVSQSPSNKVTEKGKDVELRCDPISGHTALYWYRQSLGQGLEFLIYFQGNSAPDKSGLPSDRFSAERTGGSVSTLTIQRTQQEDSAVYLCASSLQQGGNYTFGSGTRLTVV.

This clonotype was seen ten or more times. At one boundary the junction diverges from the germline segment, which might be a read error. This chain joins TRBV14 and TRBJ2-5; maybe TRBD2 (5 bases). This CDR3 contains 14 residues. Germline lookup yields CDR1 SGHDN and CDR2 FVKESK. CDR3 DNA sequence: TGTGCCAGCAGCGAAGACGTGGAGCGGGAGACCCAGTACTTC. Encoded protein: CASSEDVERETQYF.

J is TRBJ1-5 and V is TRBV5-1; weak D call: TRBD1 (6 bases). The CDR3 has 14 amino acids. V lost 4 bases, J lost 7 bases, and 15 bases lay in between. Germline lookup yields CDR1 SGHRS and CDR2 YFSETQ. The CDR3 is CASSPGARQQPQHF. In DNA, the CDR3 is TGCGCCAGCAGCCCGGGGGCCAGGCAACAGCCCCAGCATTTT.

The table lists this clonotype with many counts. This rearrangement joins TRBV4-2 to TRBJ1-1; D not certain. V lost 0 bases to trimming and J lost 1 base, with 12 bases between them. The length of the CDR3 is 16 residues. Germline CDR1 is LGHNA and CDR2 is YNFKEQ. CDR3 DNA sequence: TGTGCCAGCAGCCAAGATATCGGGCTGGGGAACACTGAAGCTTTCTTT. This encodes CASSQDIGLGNTEAFF.

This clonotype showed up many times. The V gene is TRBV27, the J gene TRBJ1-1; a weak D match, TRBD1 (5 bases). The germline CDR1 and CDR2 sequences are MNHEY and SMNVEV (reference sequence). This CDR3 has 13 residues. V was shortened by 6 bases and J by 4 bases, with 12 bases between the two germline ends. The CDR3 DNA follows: TGTGCCAGCAGCCGACCGGGGGGCACTGAAGCTTTCTTT. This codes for CASSRPGGTEAFF.

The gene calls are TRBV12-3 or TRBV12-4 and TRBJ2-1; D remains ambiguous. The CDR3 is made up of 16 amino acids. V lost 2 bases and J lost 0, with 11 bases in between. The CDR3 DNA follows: TGTGCCAGCAGTTTAAACAGATTCCGCTCCTACAATGAGCAGTTCTTC. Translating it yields CASSLNRFRSYNEQFF.

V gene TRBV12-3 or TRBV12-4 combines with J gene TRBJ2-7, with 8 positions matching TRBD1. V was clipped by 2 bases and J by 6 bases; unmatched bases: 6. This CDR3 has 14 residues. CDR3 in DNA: TGTGCCAGCAGTTTACAGGGGGCTAAGGTCGAGCAGTACTTC. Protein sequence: CASSLQGAKVEQYF.

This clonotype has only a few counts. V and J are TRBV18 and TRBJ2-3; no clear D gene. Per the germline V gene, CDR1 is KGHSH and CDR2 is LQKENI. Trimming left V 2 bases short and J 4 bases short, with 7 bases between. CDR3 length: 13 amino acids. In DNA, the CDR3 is TGTGCCAGCTCACCAGGAGAGGCAGATACGCAGTATTTT. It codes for CASSPGEADTQYF. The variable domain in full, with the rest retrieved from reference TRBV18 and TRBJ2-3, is NAGVMQNPRHLVRRRGQEARLRCSPMKGHSHVYWYRQLPEEGLKFMVYLQKENIIDESGMPKERFSAEFPKEGPSILRIQQVVRGDSAAYFCASSPGEADTQYFGPGTRLTVL.

The CDR3 is CASSVGGDYYGYTF. The CDR3 DNA reads TGTGCCAGCAGCGTCGGCGGAGACTACTATGGCTACACCTTC. The chain links TRBV27 to TRBJ1-2; D gene unclear. The CDR3 is 14 amino acids. The germline V and J ends were trimmed by 6 bases and 3 bases, with 14 bases remaining between them. Germline lookup yields CDR1 MNHEY and CDR2 SMNVEV (reference sequence).

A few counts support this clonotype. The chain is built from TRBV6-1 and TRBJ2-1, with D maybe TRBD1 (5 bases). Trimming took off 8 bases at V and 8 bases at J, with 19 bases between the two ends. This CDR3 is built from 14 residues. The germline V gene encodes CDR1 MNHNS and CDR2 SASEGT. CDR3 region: CASVPRTTGDEQFF. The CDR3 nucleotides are TGTGCCAGCGTTCCCCGGACAACCGGCGATGAGCAGTTCTTC.

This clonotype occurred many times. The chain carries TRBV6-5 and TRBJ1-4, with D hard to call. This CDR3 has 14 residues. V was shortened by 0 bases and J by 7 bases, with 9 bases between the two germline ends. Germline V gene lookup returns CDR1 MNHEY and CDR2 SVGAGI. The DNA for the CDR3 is TGTGCCAGCAGTTACTCCGCGGTTCGTGAAAAACTGTTTTTT. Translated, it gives CASSYSAVREKLFF.

CDR3 sequence: CASSQHAGPGNTIYF. The DNA of the CDR3 is TGCGCCAGCAGCCAGCACGCAGGGCCAGGAAACACCATATATTTT. The V and J genes are TRBV4-1 and TRBJ1-3; D is perhaps TRBD1 (5 bases). Trimming removed 3 bases from V and 4 bases from J, with 13 bases in between. The CDR3 length is 15 residues. Germline V lookup: CDR1 MGHRA, CDR2 YSYEKL.

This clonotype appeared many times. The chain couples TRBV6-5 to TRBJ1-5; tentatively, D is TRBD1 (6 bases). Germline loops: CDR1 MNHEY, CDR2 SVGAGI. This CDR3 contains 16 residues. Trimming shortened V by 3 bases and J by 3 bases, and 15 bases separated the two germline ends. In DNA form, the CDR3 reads TGTGCCAGCAGTTATGGTGGGGGCCCCGCCAATCAGCCCCAGCATTTT. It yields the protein CASSYGGGPANQPQHF.

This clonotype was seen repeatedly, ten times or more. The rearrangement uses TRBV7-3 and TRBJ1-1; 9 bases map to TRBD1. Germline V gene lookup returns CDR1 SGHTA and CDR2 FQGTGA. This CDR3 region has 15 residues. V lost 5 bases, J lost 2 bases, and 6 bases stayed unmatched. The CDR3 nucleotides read TGTGCCAGCAGCAAGACAGGGGGTGTAAACACTGAAGCTTTCTTT. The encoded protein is CASSKTGGVNTEAFF.

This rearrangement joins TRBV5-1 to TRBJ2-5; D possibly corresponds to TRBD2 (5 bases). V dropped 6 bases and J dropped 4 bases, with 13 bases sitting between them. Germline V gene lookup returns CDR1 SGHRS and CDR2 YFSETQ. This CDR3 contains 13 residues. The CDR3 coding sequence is TGCGCCAGCACCGGACTCCCCGGAGAGACCCAGTACTTC. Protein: CASTGLPGETQYF.

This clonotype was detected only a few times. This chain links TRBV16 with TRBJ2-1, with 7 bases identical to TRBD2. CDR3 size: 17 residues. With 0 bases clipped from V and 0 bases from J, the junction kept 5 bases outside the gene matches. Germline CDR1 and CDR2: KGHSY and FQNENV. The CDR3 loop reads CASSQSREGSSYNEQFF. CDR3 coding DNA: TGTGCCAGCAGCCAATCTAGGGAGGGGAGCTCCTACAATGAGCAGTTCTTC.

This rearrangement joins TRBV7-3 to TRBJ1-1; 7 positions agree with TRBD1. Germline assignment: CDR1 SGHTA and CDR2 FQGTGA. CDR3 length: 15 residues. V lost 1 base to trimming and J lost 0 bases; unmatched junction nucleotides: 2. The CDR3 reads CASSLKTGMNTEAFF. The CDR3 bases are TGTGCCAGCAGCTTAAAGACAGGGATGAACACTGAAGCTTTCTTT.

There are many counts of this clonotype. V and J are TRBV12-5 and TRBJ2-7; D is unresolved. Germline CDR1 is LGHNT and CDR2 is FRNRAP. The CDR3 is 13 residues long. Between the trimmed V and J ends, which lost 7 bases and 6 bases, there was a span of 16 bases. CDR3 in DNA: TGTGCTAGTGTCCAGCCCCCTGTGGGCGAGCAGTACTTC. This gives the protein CASVQPPVGEQYF.

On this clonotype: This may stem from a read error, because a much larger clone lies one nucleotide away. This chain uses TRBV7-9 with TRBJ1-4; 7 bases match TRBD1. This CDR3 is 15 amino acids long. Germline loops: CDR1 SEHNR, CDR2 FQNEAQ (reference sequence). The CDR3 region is CSSSRQGGFNEKLFF. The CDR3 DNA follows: TGTTCCAGCAGCCGTCAAGGGGGCTTTAATGAAAAACTGTTTTTT.

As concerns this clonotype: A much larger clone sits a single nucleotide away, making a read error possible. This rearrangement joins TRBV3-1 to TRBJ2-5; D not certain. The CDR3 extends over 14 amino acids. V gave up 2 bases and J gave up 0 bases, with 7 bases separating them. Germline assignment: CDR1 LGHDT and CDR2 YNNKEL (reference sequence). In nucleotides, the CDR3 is TGTGCCAGCAGCCAACAAAGTAACCAAGAGACCCAGTACTTC. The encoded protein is CASSQQSNQETQYF.